This TCR beta chain derives from a study of PD-L1 blockade in urothelial cancer. Background on the study: Researchers found blood samples held a median of 141,255 T cells.

This clone appeared once. The CDR3 is 16 residues long. The junction had 13 bases not matched to a gene; V was cut back by 7 bases and J by 6 bases. Looked up from germline, CDR1 is SQVTM and CDR2 is ANQGSEA. TCRdb keeps only in-frame clones here, not all; method: immunoSEQ multiplex PCR. The table includes 25,000 to 35,000 clones, roughly three quarters detected once. Time point: peripheral blood 6 weeks after treatment start. The source of this sequence is a man aged 65-85 years with urothelial cancer. The gene calls are TRBV29-1 and TRBJ2-3, with 13 bases lining up with TRBD2. This sample comprised PBMCs, obtained around atezolizumab (anti-PD-L1) treatment. CDR3 loop: CSALGLAGTGSDTQYF. CDR3 bases: TGCAGCGCATTGGGACTAGCGGGAACCGGGAGTGATACGCAGTATTTT.